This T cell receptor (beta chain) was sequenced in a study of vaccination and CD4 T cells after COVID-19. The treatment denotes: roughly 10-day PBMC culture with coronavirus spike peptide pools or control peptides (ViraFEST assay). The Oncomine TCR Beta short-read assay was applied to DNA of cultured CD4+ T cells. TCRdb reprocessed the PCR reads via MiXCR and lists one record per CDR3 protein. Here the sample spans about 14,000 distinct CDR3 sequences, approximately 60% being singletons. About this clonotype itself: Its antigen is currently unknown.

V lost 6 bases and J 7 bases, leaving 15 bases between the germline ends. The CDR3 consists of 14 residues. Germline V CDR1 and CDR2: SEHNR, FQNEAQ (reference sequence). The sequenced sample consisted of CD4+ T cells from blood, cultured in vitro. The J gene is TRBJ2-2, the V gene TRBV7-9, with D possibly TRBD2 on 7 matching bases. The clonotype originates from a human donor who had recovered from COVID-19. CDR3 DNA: TGTGCCAGCAGTAACCCGGGGGGCGACGGGGAGCTGTTTTTT. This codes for CASSNPGGDGELFF.